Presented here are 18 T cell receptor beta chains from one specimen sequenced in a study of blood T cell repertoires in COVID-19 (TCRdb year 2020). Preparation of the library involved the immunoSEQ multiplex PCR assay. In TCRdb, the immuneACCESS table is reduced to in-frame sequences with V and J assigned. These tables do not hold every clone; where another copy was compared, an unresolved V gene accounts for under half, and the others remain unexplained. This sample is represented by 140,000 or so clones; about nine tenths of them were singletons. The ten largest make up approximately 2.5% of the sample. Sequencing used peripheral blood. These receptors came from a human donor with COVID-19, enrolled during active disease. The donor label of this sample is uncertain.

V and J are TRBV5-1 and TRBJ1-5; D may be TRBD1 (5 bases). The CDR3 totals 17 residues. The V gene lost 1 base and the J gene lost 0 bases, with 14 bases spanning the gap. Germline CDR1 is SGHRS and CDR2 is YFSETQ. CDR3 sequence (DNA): TGCGCCAGCAGCTTGCCCCGACAGATCCTTAGCAATCAGCCCCAGCATTTT. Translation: CASSLPRQILSNQPQHF.

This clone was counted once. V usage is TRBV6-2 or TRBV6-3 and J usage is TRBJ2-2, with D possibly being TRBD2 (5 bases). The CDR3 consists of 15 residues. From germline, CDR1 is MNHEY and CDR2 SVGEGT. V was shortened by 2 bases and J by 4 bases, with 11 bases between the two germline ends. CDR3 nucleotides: TGTGCCAGCAGTTACGAAGCGGAACTCACCGGGGAGCTGTTTTTT. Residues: CASSYEAELTGELFF.

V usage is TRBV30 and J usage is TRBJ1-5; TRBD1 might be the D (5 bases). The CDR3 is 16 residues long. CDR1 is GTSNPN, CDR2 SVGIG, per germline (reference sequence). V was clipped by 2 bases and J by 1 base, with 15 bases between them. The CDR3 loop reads CAWSIQGMGSNQPQHF. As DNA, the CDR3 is TGTGCCTGGAGTATTCAGGGAATGGGGAGCAATCAGCCCCAGCATTTT.

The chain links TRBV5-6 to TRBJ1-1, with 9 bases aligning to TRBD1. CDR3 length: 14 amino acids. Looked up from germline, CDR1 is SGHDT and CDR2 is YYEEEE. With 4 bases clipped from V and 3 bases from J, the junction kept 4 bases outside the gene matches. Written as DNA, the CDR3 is TGTGCCAGCAGCAGAGGGACAGGGTACACTGAAGCTTTCTTT. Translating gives CASSRGTGYTEAFF.

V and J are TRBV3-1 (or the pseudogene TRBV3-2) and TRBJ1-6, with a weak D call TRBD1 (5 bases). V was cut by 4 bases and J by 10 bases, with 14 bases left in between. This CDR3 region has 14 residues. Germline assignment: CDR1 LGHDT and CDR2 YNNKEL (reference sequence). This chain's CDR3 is CASSRGPGGSPLHF. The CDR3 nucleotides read TGTGCCAGCAGCCGTGGTCCGGGGGGATCACCCCTCCACTTT.

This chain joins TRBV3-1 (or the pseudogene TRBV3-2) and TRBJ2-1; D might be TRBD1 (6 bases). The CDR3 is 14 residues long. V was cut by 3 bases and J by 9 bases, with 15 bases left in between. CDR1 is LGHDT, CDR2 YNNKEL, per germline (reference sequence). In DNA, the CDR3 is TGTGCCAGCAGCCAGGGCAGGGGCACAATTGAGCAGTTCTTC. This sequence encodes CASSQGRGTIEQFF.

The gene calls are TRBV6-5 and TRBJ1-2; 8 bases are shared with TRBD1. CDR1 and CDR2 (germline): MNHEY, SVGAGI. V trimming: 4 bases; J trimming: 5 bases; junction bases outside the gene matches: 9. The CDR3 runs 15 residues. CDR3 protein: CASSSGQGRVYGYTF. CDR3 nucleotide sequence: TGTGCCAGCAGTTCTGGACAGGGAAGAGTGTATGGCTACACCTTC.

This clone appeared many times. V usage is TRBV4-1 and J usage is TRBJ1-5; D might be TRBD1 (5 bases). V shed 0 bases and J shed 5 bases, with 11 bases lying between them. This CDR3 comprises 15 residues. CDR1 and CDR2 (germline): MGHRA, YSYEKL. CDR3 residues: CASSQEVTGDQPQHF. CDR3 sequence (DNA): TGCGCCAGCAGCCAAGAAGTTACGGGGGATCAGCCCCAGCATTTT.

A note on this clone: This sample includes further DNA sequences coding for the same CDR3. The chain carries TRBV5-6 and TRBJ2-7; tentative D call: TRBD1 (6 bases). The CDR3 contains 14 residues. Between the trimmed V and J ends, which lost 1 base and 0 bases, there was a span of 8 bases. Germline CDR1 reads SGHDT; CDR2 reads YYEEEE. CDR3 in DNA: TGTGCCAGCAGCTTGACAGGGAGCTCCTACGAGCAGTACTTC. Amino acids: CASSLTGSSYEQYF.

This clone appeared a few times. CDR3 nucleotides: TGTGCCGCGTCGACAAGGCCGGACACTGAAGCTTTCTTT. Its protein product is CAASTRPDTEAFF. The chain employs TRBV5-4 and TRBJ1-1; D is undetermined. Germline assignment: CDR1 SGHNT and CDR2 YYREEE (reference sequence). V lost 10 bases and J lost 3, with 16 bases in between. This CDR3 is built from 13 residues.

Here the CDR3 DNA reads TGTGCCAGCAGCCAAGATGCGGCAGGGTCCGGGGAGCTGTTTTTT. The encoded protein is CASSQDAAGSGELFF. The chain recombines TRBV4-2 with TRBJ2-2; TRBD1 is a possible D gene (5 bases). The length of the CDR3 is 15 residues. V shed 0 bases and J shed 6 bases, with 11 bases lying between them. Per the germline V gene, CDR1 is LGHNA and CDR2 is YNFKEQ.

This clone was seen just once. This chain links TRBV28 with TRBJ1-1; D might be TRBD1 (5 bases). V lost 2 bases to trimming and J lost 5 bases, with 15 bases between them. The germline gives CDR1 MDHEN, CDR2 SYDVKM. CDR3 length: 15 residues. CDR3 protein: CASSLVVRGITEAFF. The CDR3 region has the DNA TGTGCCAGCAGTTTAGTGGTTAGGGGAATAACTGAAGCTTTCTTT.

CDR3 amino acids: CASSGTLEGYGYTF. The CDR3 DNA sequence: TGTGCCAGCAGCGGAACCCTCGAGGGCTATGGCTACACCTTC. V gene TRBV5-4 combines with J gene TRBJ1-2; D is unresolved. Trimming pared 4 bases from V and 4 bases from J, leaving 14 bases between. The CDR3 length is 14 residues. The germline V gene has CDR1 SGHNT and CDR2 YYREEE (reference sequence).

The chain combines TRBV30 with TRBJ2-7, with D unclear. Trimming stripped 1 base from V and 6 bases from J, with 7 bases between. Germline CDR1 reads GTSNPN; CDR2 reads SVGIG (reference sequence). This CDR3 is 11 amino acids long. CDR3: CAWSDQAEQYF. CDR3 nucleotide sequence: TGTGCCTGGAGTGACCAGGCCGAGCAGTACTTC.

The CDR3 loop is CASTLTANSPLHF. The CDR3 DNA sequence: TGTGCCAGCACGTTGACAGCTAATTCACCCCTCCACTTT. The chain links TRBV6-5 to TRBJ1-6; D may be TRBD1 (5 bases). The germline V gene has CDR1 MNHEY and CDR2 SVGAGI. V lost 7 bases, J lost 6 bases, and 10 bases lay in between. There are 13 residues in the CDR3.

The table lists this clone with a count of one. The CDR3 DNA follows: TGCAGCGCTGCCTGGACAGGGGGCGTAGGCTACACCTTC. Protein product: CSAAWTGGVGYTF. The chain has TRBV29-1 and TRBJ1-2; 11 bases fit TRBD1. The J segment lost 8 bases and the V segment lost 7 bases, leaving 9 bases of the junction unmatched. The CDR3 extends over 13 amino acids. Germline loops: CDR1 SQVTM, CDR2 ANQGSEA.

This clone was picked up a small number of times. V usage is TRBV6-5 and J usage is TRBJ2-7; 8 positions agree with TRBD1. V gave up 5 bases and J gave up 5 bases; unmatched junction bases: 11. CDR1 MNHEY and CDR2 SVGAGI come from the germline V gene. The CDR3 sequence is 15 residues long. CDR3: CASSLTGDLNDEQYF. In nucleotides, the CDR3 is TGTGCCAGCAGTCTGACAGGGGATCTTAATGACGAGCAGTACTTC.

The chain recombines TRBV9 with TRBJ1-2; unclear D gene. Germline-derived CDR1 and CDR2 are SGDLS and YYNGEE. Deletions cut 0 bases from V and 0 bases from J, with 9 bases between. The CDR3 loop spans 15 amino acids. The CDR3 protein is CASSVGGNSNYGYTF. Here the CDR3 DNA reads TGTGCCAGCAGCGTAGGAGGGAATTCTAACTATGGCTACACCTTC.